The source of this T cell receptor (beta chain) is a study of cytomegalovirus exposure and HLA in healthy donors. Study outcomes and limitations: Apart from CMV serostatus, no immune exposure information was available. Earlier findings revealed that most TCR beta V segments proved productive either about 90% or about 30% of the time. Researchers catalogued 160 or so TCR beta chains as cytomegalovirus-associated.

Comment on this clone: Its antigen is undetermined.

The CDR3 is made up of 11 amino acids. From germline, CDR1 is DFQATT and CDR2 SNEGSKA (reference sequence). Amplification used 60 Vbeta primers and 13 Jbeta primers. Some clones are missing from TCRdb's copy, which holds only in-frame ones; the method was immunoSEQ multiplex PCR. The sample has approximately 89,000 clones; 81% are singletons. As for the donors, each was a healthy bone marrow donor. The clonotype originates from a human donor in good health. The J gene is TRBJ1-4, the V gene TRBV20-1, with a possible D match to TRBD1 (6 bases). The sequencing sample was made of PBMCs. This CDR3 is CGCRGNEKLFF. CDR3 nucleotide sequence: TGCGGATGCAGGGGAAATGAAAAACTGTTTTTT.